One and the same sample provided the 18 T cell receptor beta chains below, sequenced in a study of blood T cells in healthy people across ages. It was with a sample-barcoded 5' primer and a J-beta primer mix that a second PCR of roughly 6 to 12 cycles was run. TCRdb re-called the 5' RACE reads with MiXCR, one entry per CDR3 protein. The profile covers over a million distinct CDR3 sequences, with around 59% appearing a single time and approximately 7% taken by the ten largest. The sequenced material came from blood. The receptor source for this set is a man younger than 35 in good health.

This clonotype occurred once. A read error may produce the germline difference seen at one junction end. The J gene is TRBJ2-4, the V gene TRBV5-5; D is ambiguous. Near its end, the DNA agrees better with TRBJ2-7, so the J call may be wrong. CDR3 length: 12 amino acids. Germline CDR1 reads SGHKS; CDR2 reads YYEKEE (reference sequence). CDR3 DNA: TGTGTCAGCAGCCATGACAAGTACGAGCAGTACTTC. Translated, it gives CVSSHDKYEQYF.

The table lists this clonotype with a few counts. The J gene is TRBJ2-3, the V gene TRBV29-1, with D possibly TRBD2 on 6 matching bases. Trimming removed 7 bases at V and 4 bases at J, with 12 bases between. Germline V gene data show CDR1 as SQVTM and CDR2 as ANQGSEA. This CDR3 has 12 residues. The CDR3 nucleotides read TGCAGCGGGTGGAGGGGATCAGATACGCAGTATTTT. Encoded protein: CSGWRGSDTQYF.

The chain links TRBV7-9 to TRBJ2-3, with D possibly matching TRBD2 (6 bases). CDR1 and CDR2 from the germline V gene are SEHNR and FQNEAQ (reference sequence). The V end lost 8 bases, the J end lost 2 bases, and 11 bases lay between the germline ends. CDR3 length: 13 residues. CDR3 protein: CASLPSATDTQYF. Written as DNA, the CDR3 is TGTGCCAGCCTCCCTAGCGCCACAGATACGCAGTATTTT.

J is TRBJ2-5 and V is TRBV20-1; D gene unclear. The DNA matches TRBJ2-7 better at its end, which makes the J call doubtful. Germline assignment: CDR1 DFQATT and CDR2 SNEGSKA (reference sequence). The CDR3 is made up of 11 amino acids. Here the CDR3 reads CSAKKDYEQYF. CDR3 coding DNA: TGCAGTGCTAAGAAAGACTACGAGCAGTACTTC.

The chain links TRBV2 to TRBJ2-1; 7 bases line up with TRBD2. Germline V gene data show CDR1 as SNHLY and CDR2 as FYNNEI. J gave up 5 bases and V 6 bases, and 10 bases lay outside the gene matches. The CDR3 sequence is 15 residues long. CDR3 in amino acids: CASRDSLAANNEQFF. The CDR3 region has the DNA TGTGCCAGCAGAGACAGTCTAGCGGCTAACAATGAGCAGTTCTTC.

This clonotype occurred once. The rearrangement links TRBV2 to TRBJ2-7, with 7 bases that match TRBD2. The CDR3 has 16 amino acids. CDR1 is SNHLY and CDR2 is FYNNEI in the germline V gene. The J segment lost 0 bases and the V segment lost 6 bases, leaving 11 bases of the junction unmatched. Here the CDR3 reads CASSRKAGTISYEQYF. The CDR3 DNA reads as TGTGCCAGCAGCCGAAAAGCGGGGACGATCTCCTACGAGCAGTACTTC.

The DNA for the CDR3 is TGTGCCAGCAGCCAGCGACTAAGCTACGAGCAGTACTTC. It codes for CASSQRLSYEQYF. The chain carries TRBV3-1 and TRBJ2-7; possibly TRBD2 for D (5 bases). Germline V CDR1 and CDR2: LGHDT, YNNKEL (reference sequence). This CDR3 is built from 13 residues. V lost 3 bases and J 3 bases, leaving 9 bases between the germline ends.

V is TRBV15 and J is TRBJ2-3; D ambiguous. The V gene's germline CDR1 is LNHNV and CDR2 YYDKDF (reference sequence). Trimming took off 0 bases at V and 5 bases at J, with 9 bases between the two ends. The CDR3 length is 14 residues. The CDR3 here is CATSREDLGDTQYF. The DNA of the CDR3 is TGTGCCACCAGCAGAGAAGACTTAGGAGATACGCAGTATTTT.

The gene calls are TRBV4-1 and TRBJ1-5, with D possibly being TRBD1 (6 bases). The V gene's germline CDR1 is MGHRA and CDR2 YSYEKL. This CDR3 is built from 14 residues. Trimming took 0 bases from V and 5 from J, leaving 8 bases between them. The CDR3 reads CASSQEKGDQPQHF. As DNA, the CDR3 is TGCGCCAGCAGCCAAGAGAAGGGGGATCAGCCCCAGCATTTT.

In this sample, this clonotype turned up a few times. The junction differs from germline at one of its ends, possibly a read error. The rearrangement joins TRBV20-1 to TRBJ2-5; 11 bases align to TRBD2. The CDR3 length is 13 residues. CDR1 and CDR2 (germline): DFQATT, SNEGSKA (reference sequence). The CDR3 nucleotides read TGCAGCGCTAGCGGGAGGCTACAAGAGACCCAGTACTTC. Protein product: CSASGRLQETQYF.

This clonotype was detected once. This chain links TRBV18 with TRBJ1-4; D is perhaps TRBD1 (6 bases). Deletions cut 3 bases from V and 10 bases from J, with 9 bases between. Germline V lookup: CDR1 KGHSH, CDR2 LQKENI. The CDR3 consists of 12 residues. CDR3 sequence reads: CASSPEGGKLFF. CDR3 in DNA: TGTGCCAGCTCACCGGAGGGGGGAAAACTGTTTTTT. Complete variable domain (other parts from reference TRBV18 and TRBJ1-4): NAGVMQNPRHLVRRRGQEARLRCSPMKGHSHVYWYRQLPEEGLKFMVYLQKENIIDESGMPKERFSAEFPKEGPSILRIQQVVRGDSAAYFCASSPEGGKLFFGSGTQLSVL.

The gene calls are TRBV6-2 or TRBV6-3 and TRBJ2-5, with 9 bases identical to TRBD1. Judging by the DNA end, TRBJ2-1 fits better; the J call may be wrong. This CDR3 comprises 14 residues. Per germline, CDR1 MNHEY and CDR2 SVGEGT. The CDR3 protein is CASSSGTGIGTQFF. The CDR3 DNA sequence: TGTGCCAGCAGTTCCGGGACAGGGATAGGGACCCAGTTCTTC.

This clonotype has more than one count but fewer than ten. The chain couples TRBV29-1 to TRBJ1-2; D might be TRBD1 (5 bases). This CDR3 region has 14 residues. The germline V gene has CDR1 SQVTM and CDR2 ANQGSEA. V was clipped by 4 bases and J by 3 bases, with 15 bases between them. In nucleotides, the CDR3 is TGCAGCGTTGGGGGCTGGGATAGCGACTATGGCTACACCTTC. Translated, it gives CSVGGWDSDYGYTF.

This clonotype was counted between two and nine times. The rearrangement uses TRBV7-2 and TRBJ2-3; 7 bases are a match to TRBD2. V was pared by 3 bases and J by 2 bases, with 8 bases of the junction left unmatched. The V gene's germline CDR1 is SGHTA and CDR2 FQGNSA. CDR3 length: 16 amino acids. As DNA, the CDR3 is TGTGCCAGCAGCTTTCGACTAGCCCTCGACACAGATACGCAGTATTTT. Amino acids: CASSFRLALDTDTQYF. The variable domain in full, with the rest retrieved from reference TRBV7-2 and TRBJ2-3, is GAGVSQSPSNKVTEKGKDVELRCDPISGHTALYWYRQSLGQGLEFLIYFQGNSAPDKSGLPSDRFSAERTGGSVSTLTIQRTQQEDSAVYLCASSFRLALDTDTQYFGPGTRLTVL.

The V and J genes are TRBV6-6 and TRBJ2-5; unclear D gene. Germline CDR1 reads MNHNY; CDR2 reads SVGAGI (reference sequence). Trimming took off 7 bases at V and 5 bases at J, with 17 bases between the two ends. The CDR3 is 14 amino acids. The CDR3 coding sequence is TGTGCCAGCACCTTATCGGGCCAGTGGGAGACCCAGTACTTC. It specifies CASTLSGQWETQYF.

The chain links TRBV20-1 to TRBJ2-7, with D possibly TRBD1 on 5 matching bases. CDR3 length: 14 amino acids. The V and J ends lost 1 base and 2 bases respectively, with 12 bases between them. Germline CDR1 reads DFQATT; CDR2 reads SNEGSKA (reference sequence). CDR3 amino acids: CSARGGGQTYEQYF. CDR3 DNA: TGCAGTGCTAGAGGGGGCGGACAAACCTACGAGCAGTACTTC.

The V call is TRBV4-2, the J call TRBJ2-5, with D maybe TRBD2 (5 bases). From germline, CDR1 is LGHNA and CDR2 YNFKEQ. The V gene lost 0 bases and the J gene lost 11 bases, with 16 bases spanning the gap. CDR3 length: 14 amino acids. The CDR3 sequence is CASSQDSGNNEQYF. As DNA, the CDR3 is TGTGCCAGCAGCCAAGATTCGGGGAACAATGAGCAGTACTTC.

The V gene is TRBV28, the J gene TRBJ1-5, with TRBD1 identical over 8 bases. The CDR3 runs to 13 residues. Germline V gives CDR1 MDHEN, CDR2 SYDVKM. The V gene end was trimmed by 6 bases and the J gene end by 7 bases; junction bases not matched to a gene: 5. The CDR3 bases are TGTGCCAGCAGGCGCCAGGGGGCCCAGCCCCAGCATTTT. This gives the protein CASRRQGAQPQHF.